The present TCR beta chain was sequenced within a study of blood T cell repertoires in COVID-19. Sequencing used immunoSEQ multiplex PCR; TCRdb keeps in-frame clones, though not all of them. The table includes approximately 120,000 clones, roughly four fifths detected once. V lost 5 bases and J lost 8, with 15 bases in between. Germline V CDR1 and CDR2: MNHEY, SVGAGI. This CDR3 contains 14 residues. Sequenced material: peripheral blood. The receptor was isolated from a human donor in a cohort sampled during active COVID-19. The chain uses TRBV6-5 and TRBJ1-4; D possibly corresponds to TRBD1 (5 bases). In DNA, the CDR3 is TGTGCCAGCAGTACGACAGCCACCGGCGAAAAACTGTTTTTT. This codes for CASSTTATGEKLFF.